What follows describes a single T cell receptor beta chain. Its target antigen remains unknown. Base qualities were left out, and no much larger clone turns up one base away. The junction carries 11 bases between V and J, which are trimmed by 4 bases and 7 bases respectively. The CDR3 goes from the cysteine to the phenylalanine over 12 residues. The retained sequence is limited to the CDR3, 36 bases, with the frame set at the first base. In the germline V gene, CDR1 corresponds to MGHRA and CDR2 to YSYEKL. Libraries were built with 5' RACE. This sample was sequenced with an Illumina HiSeq 2500. A second 7 to 11 cycle PCR used a sample-barcoded 5' primer and a J-beta primer mix. A template-switch 5' adaptor carrying 12 random nucleotides introduced a unique molecular identifier onto each TCR beta cDNA molecule. At least 2.5 million CDR3-containing paired-end reads were obtained from each sample. First-strand cDNA was synthesized from all RNA with the Mint cDNA synthesis kit, primed by a TRBC-specific oligonucleotide. All cDNA was treated with uracil-DNA glycosylase and then went through a first 18-cycle PCR with the universal primers M1SS and BC2_uni_R. The original methods were these. For normalization, 1 million high-quality reads were randomly selected from each sample, with every read carrying a distinct molecular identifier. Reads sharing molecular identifiers were discarded rather than binned into consensus sequences. MiTCR, set to a Q25 quality threshold and the strictest error-elimination algorithm, was used for CDR3 identification, clonotype clustering and error correction. A nonparametric unseen species model using Euler transformation provided a lower-bound estimate of total TCR beta diversity. TCRdb ran its own pipeline on the public reads, namely fastp trimming at Q25 and MiXCR clone calling, and kept in-frame beta chains. When rows share a CDR3 protein, they turn into one entry using the most common DNA and genes. In this record, the V and J calls reflect TCRdb's handling and not the investigators' own analysis. In all, the sample holds some 1 million distinct CDR3 sequences, and around 45% of those were seen once. 15% to 20% of the sample comes from the top ten.

The source of the sample is a study of blood T cells in healthy people across ages (dated by TCRdb to about 2015). As for the study more broadly: Template switching captured roughly one uniquely barcoded TCR beta cDNA molecule per two T cells in model experiments. The donors were split into four age groups: young (average around 15 years), middle-aged (roughly 42), aged (over 55) and long-lived (over 75). Using deep sequencing normalized with unique cDNA molecular identifiers, the study measured how TCR beta repertoire diversity changes with age. The study analyzed two additional independent replicas of 1 million unique cDNA reads from the same blood draw for two donors, one aged 18 to 29 and one aged 80 or older. Donors of different ages were randomly distributed across sequencing lanes to avoid experimental bias. Overall study results and their limits: Compared with the aged group, the long-lived group had more naive CD4+ T cells, fewer expanded clones and increased TCR diversity, a pattern suggesting age selection. Estimates of total diversity from one million sequenced T cells were regarded as lower bounds and underestimates. Conclusive comparison of naive and antigen-experienced compartments was prevented by the profiling of bulk unsorted PBMCs. Observed TCR beta diversity per million T cells fell roughly linearly with age, and a significant reduction was already apparent by age roughly 40. Donor CMV infection status was unknown, potentially confounding age-related changes in expanded clonotypes. Observed TCR beta diversity correlated strongly with the percentage of naive T cells measured by flow cytometry.

Systemically healthy Caucasian individuals from Russia, over 30 in total and aged roughly 6 to 100 years, were included as donors. Each donor gave ten milliliters of peripheral blood, collected into EDTA-treated Vacutainer tubes. Ficoll-Paque density-gradient centrifugation was used to isolate PBMCs, with at least 7 million per sample. Total RNA was extracted from PBMCs with Trizol reagent, with at least 6 micrograms obtained per sample. For every donor, flow cytometry on a PBMC aliquot measured the percentage of naive CD45RAhigh/CD27high T cells. The receptor comes from a woman in her sixties or seventies in good health. The source material was blood. The chain is assembled from TRBV4-1 and TRBJ2-7; confidence is insufficient to name the D gene. The sequenced DNA is TGCGCCAGCAGCCCCGCGACCGGAGAGCAGTACTTC. Protein translation: CASSPATGEQYF.